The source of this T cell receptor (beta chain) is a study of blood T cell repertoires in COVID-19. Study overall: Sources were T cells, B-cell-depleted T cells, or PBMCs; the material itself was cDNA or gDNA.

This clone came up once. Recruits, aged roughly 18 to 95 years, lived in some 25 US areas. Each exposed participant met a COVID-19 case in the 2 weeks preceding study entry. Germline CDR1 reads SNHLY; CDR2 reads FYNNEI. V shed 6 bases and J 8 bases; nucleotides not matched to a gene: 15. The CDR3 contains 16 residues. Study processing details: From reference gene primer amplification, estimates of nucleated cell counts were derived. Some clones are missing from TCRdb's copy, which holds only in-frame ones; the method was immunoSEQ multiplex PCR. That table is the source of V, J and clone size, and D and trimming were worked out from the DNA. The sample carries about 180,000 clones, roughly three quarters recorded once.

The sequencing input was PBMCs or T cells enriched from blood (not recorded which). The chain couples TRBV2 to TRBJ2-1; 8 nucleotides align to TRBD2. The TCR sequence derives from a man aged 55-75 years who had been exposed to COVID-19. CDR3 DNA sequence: TGTGCCAGCAGAAGTACAAGGGGACTAGGGGGGGATGAGCAGTTCTTC. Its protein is CASRSTRGLGGDEQFF. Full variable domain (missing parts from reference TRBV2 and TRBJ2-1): EPEVTQTPSHQVTQMGQEVILRCVPISNHLYFYWYRQILGQKVEFLVSFYNNEISEKSEIFDDQFSVERPDGSNFTLKIRSTKLEDSAMYFCASRSTRGLGGDEQFFGPGTRLTVL.